These 7 T cell receptor beta chains came from one sample sequenced in a study of blood T cell repertoires in COVID-19. Profiled with immunoSEQ multiplex PCR; TCRdb holds only in-frame clones, not every one. The sample shows just over 300,000 clones, more than 75% of them seen only once. Sequencing was carried out using PBMCs or T cells enriched from blood (not recorded which). The origin of the receptors is a man younger than 40 who had recovered from COVID-19.

The chain employs TRBV5-1 and TRBJ1-4, with D maybe TRBD1 (5 bases). The V gene lost 5 bases and the J gene lost 8 bases, with 16 bases spanning the gap. This CDR3 contains 14 residues. In germline, CDR1 is SGHRS, CDR2 YFSETQ. CDR3 DNA sequence: TGCGCCAGCAGGAATCAGGCGGGGGACGAAAAACTGTTTTTT. Protein product: CASRNQAGDEKLFF.

This chain joins TRBV7-9 and TRBJ1-4; no firm D call. The ends were cut back, 1 base at V and 4 bases at J, with 4 bases in the middle. Germline V lookup: CDR1 SEHNR, CDR2 FQNEAQ (reference sequence). CDR3 size: 13 residues. The DNA of the CDR3 is TGTGCCAGCAGCTTAGTCGGTAATGAAAAACTGTTTTTT. Its translation: CASSLVGNEKLFF.

This chain connects TRBV7-9 to TRBJ1-2; maybe TRBD1 (6 bases). CDR3 length: 14 amino acids. The ends were cut back, 4 bases at V and 9 bases at J, with 18 bases in the middle. Germline loops: CDR1 SEHNR, CDR2 FQNEAQ (reference sequence). CDR3 residues: CASSSGQRLESYTF. CDR3 bases: TGTGCCAGCAGCTCCGGACAGCGCCTCGAAAGCTACACCTTC.

The sample holds a few counts of this clone. This chain joins TRBV2 and TRBJ2-1; D may be TRBD2 (7 bases). The CDR3 spans 14 residues. Trimming took 3 bases from V and 9 from J, leaving 15 bases between them. Looked up from germline, CDR1 is SNHLY and CDR2 is FYNNEI. CDR3 nucleotides: TGTGCCAGCAGTGATAACGGGGGGCTCGTTGAGCAGTTCTTC. Translated: CASSDNGGLVEQFF.

This chain uses TRBV18 with TRBJ2-3; D is unresolved. The CDR3 runs to 12 residues. Trimming cost V 3 bases and J 6 bases, with 7 bases left between them. Germline CDR1 KGHSH, CDR2 LQKENI. The CDR3 here is CASSPPGDTQYF. The CDR3 DNA reads TGTGCCAGCTCACCCCCCGGGGATACGCAGTATTTT.

This clone has a count of ten or more. The chain is built from TRBV3-1 (or the pseudogene TRBV3-2) and TRBJ2-5; 7 nucleotides align to TRBD1. Germline-derived CDR1 and CDR2 are LGHDT and YNNKEL (reference sequence). V dropped 5 bases and J dropped 3; count of bases not matched to a gene: 12. This CDR3 spans 16 amino acids. For the CDR3, the DNA is TGTGCCAGCAGCTACCGACAGGGAGTCAGAAAAGAGACCCAGTACTTC. Its translation is CASSYRQGVRKETQYF.

The chain couples TRBV7-2 to TRBJ1-6; D is uncertain. The CDR3 consists of 16 residues. Germline V gives CDR1 SGHTA, CDR2 FQGNSA. V was shortened by 5 bases and J by 5 bases, with 16 bases between the two germline ends. For the CDR3, the DNA is TGTGCCAGCAGCCCAAAGTTTGTCGGAGATAATTCACCCCTCCACTTT. Translated: CASSPKFVGDNSPLHF. Full variable domain (missing parts from reference TRBV7-2 and TRBJ1-6): GAGVSQSPSNKVTEKGKDVELRCDPISGHTALYWYRQSLGQGLEFLIYFQGNSAPDKSGLPSDRFSAERTGGSVSTLTIQRTQQEDSAVYLCASSPKFVGDNSPLHFGNGTRLTVT.